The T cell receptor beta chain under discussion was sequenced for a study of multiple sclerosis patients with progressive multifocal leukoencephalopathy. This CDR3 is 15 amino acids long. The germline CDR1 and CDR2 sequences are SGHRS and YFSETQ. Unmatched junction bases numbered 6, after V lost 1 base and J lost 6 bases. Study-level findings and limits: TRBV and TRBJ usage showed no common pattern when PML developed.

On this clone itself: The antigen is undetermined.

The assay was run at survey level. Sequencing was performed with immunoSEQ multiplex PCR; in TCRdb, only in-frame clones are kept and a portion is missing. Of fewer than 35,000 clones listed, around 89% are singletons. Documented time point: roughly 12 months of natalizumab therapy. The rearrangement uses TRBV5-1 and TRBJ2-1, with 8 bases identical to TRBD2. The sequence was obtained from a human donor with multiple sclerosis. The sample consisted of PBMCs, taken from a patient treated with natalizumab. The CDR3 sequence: CASSLSSGGSNEQFF. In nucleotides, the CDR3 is TGCGCCAGCAGCTTGTCAAGCGGGGGTTCCAATGAGCAGTTCTTC.